The 16 T cell receptor beta chains given below trace back to one sample, sequenced in a study of T cell repertoires in cytomegalovirus infection. Each CDR3 protein gets one entry after TCRdb re-called the reads with MiXCR. This table has fewer than 550,000 distinct CDR3 sequences, more than 15% appearing once. Sequencing was carried out using CD8+ T cells from PBMCs. These receptors came from a human donor in good health (CMV status not recorded). Some clones in this sample may be carry-over from other donors' samples.

In this sample, this clonotype turned up many times. The chain uses TRBV7-9 and TRBJ1-5; 9 nucleotides match TRBD1. The germline gives CDR1 SEHNR, CDR2 FQNEAQ (reference sequence). The CDR3 has 15 residues. V lost 3 bases and J lost 1; bases outside the gene matches: 1. CDR3 protein: CASSFDRGSNQPQHF. The CDR3 bases are TGTGCCAGCAGCTTCGACAGGGGGAGCAATCAGCCCCAGCATTTT.

This sequence joins TRBV10-3 and TRBJ2-7; D is unclear. The CDR3 is made up of 14 amino acids. Trimming cost V 2 bases and J 5 bases, with 13 bases left between them. Germline CDR1 is ENHRY and CDR2 is SYGVKD. CDR3 sequence: CAISESVRAHEQYF. The CDR3 DNA sequence: TGTGCCATCAGTGAGAGTGTGAGAGCCCACGAGCAGTACTTC.

This clonotype was seen many times. The chain couples TRBV15 to TRBJ2-1; TRBD2 aligns across 11 bases. Per the germline V gene, CDR1 is LNHNV and CDR2 is YYDKDF (reference sequence). V shed 4 bases and J 5 bases; nucleotides not matched to a gene: 4. This CDR3 has 15 amino acids. In nucleotides, the CDR3 is TGTGCCACCAGCACTGGGACTAGCGGCGACAATGAGCAGTTCTTC. Its protein product is CATSTGTSGDNEQFF.

The chain employs TRBV20-1 and TRBJ2-7; D gene uncertain. CDR1 is DFQATT, CDR2 SNEGSKA, per germline (reference sequence). The CDR3 has 12 residues. V gave up 5 bases and J gave up 2 bases, with 10 bases separating them. The CDR3 region is CSAPIETYEQYF. DNA of the CDR3: TGCAGTGCTCCAATTGAGACCTACGAGCAGTACTTC.

There are many counts of this clonotype. The chain uses TRBV4-1 and TRBJ2-7; the match to TRBD1 covers 7 bases. Germline assignment: CDR1 MGHRA and CDR2 YSYEKL. V lost 4 bases to trimming and J lost 0 bases; unmatched junction nucleotides: 6. This CDR3 spans 15 amino acids. In DNA, the CDR3 is TGCGCCAGCAGCCCACGGGACAGTACCTCCTACGAGCAGTACTTC. It is translated as CASSPRDSTSYEQYF.

This chain joins TRBV6-6 and TRBJ1-4; 10 positions match TRBD1. The CDR3 extends over 16 amino acids. Germline V gene data show CDR1 as MNHNY and CDR2 as SVGAGI (reference sequence). Unmatched junction bases numbered 16, after V lost 6 bases and J lost 12 bases. The CDR3 sequence: CASSPRDRGGPVELFF. The CDR3 nucleotides are TGTGCCAGCAGCCCTAGGGACAGGGGTGGTCCGGTCGAACTGTTTTTT.

V is TRBV5-1 and J is TRBJ2-7; 9 bases agree with TRBD2. V was pared by 3 bases and J by 2 bases, with 6 bases of the junction left unmatched. CDR3 length: 15 residues. Germline V gene sequence: CDR1 SGHRS, CDR2 YFSETQ. CDR3 DNA: TGCGCCAGCAGCTGGACTAGCGAAAAAACCTACGAGCAGTACTTC. As protein: CASSWTSEKTYEQYF.

At least ten counts were recorded for this clonotype. This sequence joins TRBV7-9 and TRBJ2-7, with 11 bases matching TRBD1. Per the germline V gene, CDR1 is SEHNR and CDR2 is FQNEAQ (reference sequence). The CDR3 has 15 amino acids. The V segment lost 3 bases and the J segment 5 bases; nucleotides outside the gene matches: 6. The CDR3 reads CASSFPGTGGHEQYF. DNA of the CDR3: TGTGCCAGCAGCTTCCCGGGGACAGGGGGACACGAGCAGTACTTC. The full variable domain, its missing parts supplied by reference TRBV7-9 and TRBJ2-7, is DTGVSQNPRHKITKRGQNVTFRCDPISEHNRLYWYRQTLGQGPEFLTYFQNEAQLEKSRLLSDRFSAERPKGSFSTLEIQRTEQGDSAMYLCASSFPGTGGHEQYFGPGTRLTVT.

Regarding this clonotype: Sequence at one end of the junction differs from germline and may be a read error. The chain links TRBV29-1 to TRBJ2-2; 9 bases align to TRBD1. The CDR3 has 16 residues. In germline, CDR1 is SQVTM, CDR2 ANQGSEA. This CDR3 is CSVEDERQGGRGVLFF. CDR3 nucleotide sequence: TGCAGCGTTGAAGATGAGCGACAGGGGGGACGAGGGGTGCTGTTTTTT.

The chain recombines TRBV28 with TRBJ2-1; TRBD2 matches at 8 bases. V trimming: 6 bases; J trimming: 6 bases; junction bases outside the gene matches: 10. This CDR3 contains 15 residues. Germline assignment: CDR1 MDHEN and CDR2 SYDVKM. CDR3 loop: CASSFYAAGVNEQFF. The DNA for the CDR3 is TGTGCCAGCAGCTTCTACGCAGCGGGAGTCAATGAGCAGTTCTTC. Supplemented by reference TRBV28 and TRBJ2-1, the full variable domain reads DVKVTQSSRYLVKRTGEKVFLECVQDMDHENMFWYRQDPGLGLRLIYFSYDVKMKEKGDIPEGYSVSREKKERFSLILESASTNQTSMYLCASSFYAAGVNEQFFGPGTRLTVL.

This clonotype was counted at least ten times. The chain carries TRBV27 and TRBJ2-5; a weak D match, TRBD1 (5 bases). The V end lost 6 bases, the J end lost 7 bases, and 24 bases lay between the germline ends. From germline, CDR1 is MNHEY and CDR2 SMNVEV (reference sequence). This CDR3 is 16 amino acids long. CDR3 sequence: CASSNAPSEGVGTQYF. The CDR3 bases are TGTGCCAGCAGCAACGCACCATCGGAAGGGGTTGGGACCCAGTACTTC.

This clonotype came up a few times. The CDR3 here is CASSLGPPGRTYEQYF. The DNA of the CDR3 is TGTGCCAGCAGTTTAGGGCCTCCCGGGAGAACCTACGAGCAGTACTTC. J is TRBJ2-7 and V is TRBV12-3 or TRBV12-4, with D perhaps matching TRBD2 (6 bases). The CDR3 has 16 residues. The ends were cut back, 1 base at V and 2 bases at J, with 15 bases in the middle.

This clonotype was seen ten or more times. This sequence joins TRBV7-6 and TRBJ2-2; 8 positions match TRBD2. The V gene end was trimmed by 1 base and the J gene end by 5 bases; junction bases not matched to a gene: 6. Per the germline V gene, CDR1 is SGHVS and CDR2 is FNYEAQ. This CDR3 is 16 amino acids long. CDR3: CASSLVGTRVTGELFF. The CDR3 coding sequence is TGTGCCAGCAGCTTAGTGGGGACTAGGGTTACCGGGGAGCTGTTTTTT.

The chain carries TRBV4-1 and TRBJ2-7; 10 bases align to TRBD2. The ends lost 3 bases at V and 4 bases at J; junction bases unmatched: 15. This CDR3 is 18 amino acids long. Germline V gene sequence: CDR1 MGHRA, CDR2 YSYEKL. CDR3 nucleotides: TGCGCCAGCAGCCACCCCCGGTGGGGTAGCGGGGGGAGTTACGAGCAGTACTTC. Protein: CASSHPRWGSGGSYEQYF.

This clonotype was counted once. The CDR3 does not end in the conserved phenylalanine or tryptophan, so this is likely a read error. This chain uses TRBV27 with TRBJ1-2; D is possibly TRBD1 (5 bases). V was trimmed by 3 bases and J by 4 bases, leaving 9 bases between them. The CDR3 has 13 amino acids. Per germline, CDR1 MNHEY and CDR2 SMNVEV (reference sequence). The CDR3, as DNA: TGTGCCAGCAGTTTGAGGGGATCCTATGGCTACACCTTA. It translates to CASSLRGSYGYTL.

This clonotype was observed a few times. The chain has TRBV27 and TRBJ2-7, with TRBD2 matching 8 bases. Germline V gene lookup returns CDR1 MNHEY and CDR2 SMNVEV (reference sequence). This CDR3 has 14 residues. After removal of 2 bases from V and 5 bases from J, the junction contained 5 bases not matched to a gene. The CDR3 protein is CASSLALAGNEQYF. CDR3 sequence (DNA): TGTGCCAGCAGTTTAGCTCTAGCGGGTAACGAGCAGTACTTC.